This T cell receptor beta chain was observed in a study of blood T cell repertoires in COVID-19. Study details: The origin of the acute and convalescent COVID-19 samples was the United States, Italy and Spain. From T cells, B-cell-depleted T cells, or PBMCs came the material, which was cDNA or gDNA.

Per germline, CDR1 KGHSH and CDR2 LQKENI. The CDR3 loop spans 14 amino acids. Trimming at V came to 5 bases and at J to 4 bases, leaving 6 bases not matched to a gene. As processed by the authors: Nucleated cell counts were estimated from reference gene primer amplification. Sequencing was performed with immunoSEQ multiplex PCR; in TCRdb, only in-frame clones are kept and a portion is missing. The V and J calls and clone size are taken from that table; D and trimming were inferred from the DNA. The sample has 75,000 to 80,000 clones, about 88% seen once. This TCR derives from a human donor in a cohort sampled during active COVID-19. The chain is built from TRBV18 and TRBJ1-1; TRBD1 aligns across 8 bases. Sequenced material: peripheral blood. The CDR3 DNA sequence: TGTGCCAGCTCAGGAAGGACAGGGAGCACTGAAGCTTTCTTT. This sequence encodes CASSGRTGSTEAFF.